This TCR beta chain comes out of a study of blood T cell repertoires in COVID-19. Study summary: From the United States, Italy and Spain came samples of acute and convalescent COVID-19.

Per the study methods: Reference gene primer amplification gave estimated nucleated cell counts. Only in-frame clones appear in the TCRdb table, and some are missing; sequencing was by immunoSEQ multiplex PCR. V and J calls and clone size are as listed in that table; D and trimming were resolved from the DNA. Of about 500,000 clones listed, about 85% are singletons. Assignment of participants to cohorts was predicated upon participant-reported clinical history. Germline CDR1 and CDR2: WNHNN and SYGVQD (reference sequence). The ends were cut back, 3 bases at V and 7 bases at J, with 16 bases in the middle. CDR3 length equals 15 residues.

The receptor comes from a woman aged 18-30 years who had recovered from COVID-19. Sequenced: PBMCs or T cells enriched from blood (not recorded which). This chain links TRBV10-1 with TRBJ1-3, with D perhaps matching TRBD1 (6 bases). CDR3 coding DNA: TGCGCCAGCAGTGACTCGACAGGCGCAGGGAACACCATATATTTT. It encodes CASSDSTGAGNTIYF.